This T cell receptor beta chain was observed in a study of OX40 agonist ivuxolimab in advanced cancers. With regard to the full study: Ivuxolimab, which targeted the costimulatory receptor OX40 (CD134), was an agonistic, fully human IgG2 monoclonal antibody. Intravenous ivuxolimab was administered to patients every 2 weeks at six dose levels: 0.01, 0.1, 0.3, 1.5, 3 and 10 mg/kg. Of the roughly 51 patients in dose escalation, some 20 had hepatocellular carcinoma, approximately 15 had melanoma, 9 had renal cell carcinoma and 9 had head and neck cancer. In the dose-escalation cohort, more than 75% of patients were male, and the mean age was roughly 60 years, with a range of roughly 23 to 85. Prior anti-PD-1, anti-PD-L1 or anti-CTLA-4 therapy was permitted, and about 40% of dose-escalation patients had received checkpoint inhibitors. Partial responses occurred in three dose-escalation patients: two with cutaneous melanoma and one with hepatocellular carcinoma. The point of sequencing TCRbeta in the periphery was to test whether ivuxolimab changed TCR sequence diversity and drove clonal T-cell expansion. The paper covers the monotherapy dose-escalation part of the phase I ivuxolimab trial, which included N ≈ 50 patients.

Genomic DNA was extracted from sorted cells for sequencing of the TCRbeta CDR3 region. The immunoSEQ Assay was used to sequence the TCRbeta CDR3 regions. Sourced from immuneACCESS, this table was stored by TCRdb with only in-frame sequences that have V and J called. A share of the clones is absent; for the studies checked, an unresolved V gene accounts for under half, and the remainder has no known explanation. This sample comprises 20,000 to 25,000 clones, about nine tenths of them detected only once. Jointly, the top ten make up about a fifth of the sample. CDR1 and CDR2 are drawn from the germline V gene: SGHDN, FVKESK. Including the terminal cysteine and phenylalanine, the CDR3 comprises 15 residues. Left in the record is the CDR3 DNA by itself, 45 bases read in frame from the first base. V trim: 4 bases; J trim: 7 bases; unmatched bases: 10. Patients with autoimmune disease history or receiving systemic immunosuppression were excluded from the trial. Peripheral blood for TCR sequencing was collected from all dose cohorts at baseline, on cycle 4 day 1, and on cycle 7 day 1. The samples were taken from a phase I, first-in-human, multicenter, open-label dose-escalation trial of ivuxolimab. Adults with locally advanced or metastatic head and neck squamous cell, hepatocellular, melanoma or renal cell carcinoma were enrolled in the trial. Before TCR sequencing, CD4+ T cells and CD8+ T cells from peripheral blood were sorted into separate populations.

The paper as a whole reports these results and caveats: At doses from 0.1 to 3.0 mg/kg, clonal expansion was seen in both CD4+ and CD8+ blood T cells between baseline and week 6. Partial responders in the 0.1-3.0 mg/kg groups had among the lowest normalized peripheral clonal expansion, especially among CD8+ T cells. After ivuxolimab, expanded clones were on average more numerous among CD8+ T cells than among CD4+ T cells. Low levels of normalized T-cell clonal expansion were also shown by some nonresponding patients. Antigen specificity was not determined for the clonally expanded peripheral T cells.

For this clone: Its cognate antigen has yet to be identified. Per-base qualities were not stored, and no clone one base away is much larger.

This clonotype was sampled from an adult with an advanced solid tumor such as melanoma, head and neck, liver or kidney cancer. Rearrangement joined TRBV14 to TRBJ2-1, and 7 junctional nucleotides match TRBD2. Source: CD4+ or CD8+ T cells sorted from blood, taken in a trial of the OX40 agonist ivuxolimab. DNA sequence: TGTGCCAGCAGCCCCACAGCGGGATTCGGAAATGAGCAGTTCTTC. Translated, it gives CASSPTAGFGNEQFF.